The present T cell receptor (beta chain) was sequenced within a study of T cells in Graves' hyperthyroidism and ophthalmopathy. The CDR3 contains 11 residues. Germline CDR1 is DFQATT and CDR2 is SNEGSKA (reference sequence). RNA transcripts served as the template for amplifying TCR beta CDR3 regions. The HTBI set primed first-round TCR CDR3 RT-PCR. TCRdb reprocessed the multiplex PCR reads via MiXCR and lists one record per CDR3 protein. Of 450,000 to 700,000 distinct CDR3 sequences listed, about half are singletons. This clonotype was observed many times. Sequencing was carried out using peripheral blood or thyroid tissue (not recorded which). This receptor was obtained from an adult woman with Graves' disease, either hyperthyroidism or ophthalmopathy (not recorded which). This chain joins TRBV20-1 and TRBJ1-2; D is ambiguous. Here the CDR3 reads CRPAENYGYTF. The CDR3 DNA follows: TGCAGGCCAGCCGAAAACTATGGCTACACCTTC.